The clone carrying this T cell receptor beta chain was seen a single time. The sample originates from a study of blood T cell repertoires in COVID-19. Looking at the study overall: The United States, Italy and Spain were the sources of the acute and convalescent COVID-19 samples.

Germline V lookup: CDR1 SGHAT, CDR2 FQDESV (reference sequence). Germline trimming cut 7 bases from V and 5 bases from J; bases unmatched to any gene: 8. The CDR3 loop spans 14 amino acids. Original analysis: Counts of nucleated cells, estimated from reference gene primer amplification, were obtained. The protocol was immunoSEQ multiplex PCR, while the TCRdb copy is restricted to in-frame clones and leaves out a portion. V, J and clone size reflect that table, while D and trimming were determined from the DNA. The repertoire holds 200,000 to 250,000 clones, with less than 85% as singletons. This TCR derives from a woman older than 75 with acute or convalescent COVID-19. The source material was peripheral blood. This chain connects TRBV11-1 to TRBJ2-3; 8 bases agree with TRBD1. The CDR3 sequence: CASTTDRAGDTQYF. In nucleotides, the CDR3 is TGTGCCAGCACGACGGACAGGGCTGGAGATACGCAGTATTTT. The full variable domain, completed using reference TRBV11-1 and TRBJ2-3, is EAEVAQSPRYKITEKSQAVAFWCDPISGHATLYWYRQILGQGPELLVQFQDESVVDDSQLPKDRFSAERLKGVDSTLKIQPAELGDSAMYLCASTTDRAGDTQYFGPGTRLTVL.